Given below is one T cell receptor (beta chain) in context. Its matching antigen is unknown. Germline V gene lookup returns CDR1 SGHKS and CDR2 YYEKEE (reference sequence). Trimming left V 0 bases short and J 2 bases short, with 11 bases between. The CDR3 has 15 residues. This entry is derived from a study of OX40 agonist ivuxolimab in advanced cancers. Overall study findings and caveats: CD8+ T cells showed, on average, more clonal expansion than CD4+ cells.

Measured with immunoSEQ multiplex PCR; TCRdb has only the in-frame clones, and not every one. Here the sample spans 75,000 to 95,000 clones, over 75% being singletons. Specimen: CD4+ or CD8+ T cells sorted from blood, collected in a trial of the OX40 agonist ivuxolimab. The clonotype comes from an adult with an advanced solid tumor such as melanoma, head and neck, liver or kidney cancer. J is TRBJ1-2 and V is TRBV5-5, with D uncertain. CDR3 residues: CASSLALGGNYGYTF. CDR3 bases: TGTGCCAGCAGCTTGGCCTTGGGCGGAAACTATGGCTACACCTTC.